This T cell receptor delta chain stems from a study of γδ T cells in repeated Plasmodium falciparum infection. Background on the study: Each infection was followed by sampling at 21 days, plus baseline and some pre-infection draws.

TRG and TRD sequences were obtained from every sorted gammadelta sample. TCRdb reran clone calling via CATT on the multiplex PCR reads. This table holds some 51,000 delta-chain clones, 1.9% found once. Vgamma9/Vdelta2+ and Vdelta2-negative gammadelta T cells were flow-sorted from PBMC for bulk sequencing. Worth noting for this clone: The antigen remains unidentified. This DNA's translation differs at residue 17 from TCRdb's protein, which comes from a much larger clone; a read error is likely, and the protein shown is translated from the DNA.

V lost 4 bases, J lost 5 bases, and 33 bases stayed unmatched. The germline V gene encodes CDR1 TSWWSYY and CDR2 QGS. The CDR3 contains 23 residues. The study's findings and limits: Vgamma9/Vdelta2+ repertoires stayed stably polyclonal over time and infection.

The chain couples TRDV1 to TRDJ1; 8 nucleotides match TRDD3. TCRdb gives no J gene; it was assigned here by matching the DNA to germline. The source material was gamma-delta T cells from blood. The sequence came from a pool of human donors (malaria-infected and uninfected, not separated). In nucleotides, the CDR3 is TGTGCTCTTGGGGTTCCGTCTATTCCCTTCCACAGTACTGGGGGGCGAGACCAGGATAAACTCATCTTT. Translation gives CALGVPSIPFHSTGGRDQDKLIF.